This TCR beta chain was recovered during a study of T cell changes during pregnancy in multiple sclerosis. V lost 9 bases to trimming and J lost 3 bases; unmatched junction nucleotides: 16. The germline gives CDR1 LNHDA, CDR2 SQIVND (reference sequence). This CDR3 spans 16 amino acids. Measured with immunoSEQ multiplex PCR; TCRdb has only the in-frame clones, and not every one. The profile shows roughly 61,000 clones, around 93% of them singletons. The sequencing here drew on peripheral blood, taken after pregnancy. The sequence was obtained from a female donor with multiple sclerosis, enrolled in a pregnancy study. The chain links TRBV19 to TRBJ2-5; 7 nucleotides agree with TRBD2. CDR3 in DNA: TGTGCCAGAGGGAGGCTGGCGGGAGTAATAGAAGAGACCCAGTACTTC. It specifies CARGRLAGVIEETQYF.